Below are 20 T cell receptor beta chains sequenced from a single sample in a study of blood T cell repertoires in COVID-19. The assay was immunoSEQ multiplex PCR, and TCRdb's table has in-frame clones only and misses some. The sample contains about 220,000 clones, about 90% of which appear only once. The material sequenced was peripheral blood. Receptor source: a man aged 40-49 years with active or convalescent COVID-19.

CDR3 residues: CASSQFPGQGHSANEKLFF. Written as DNA, the CDR3 is TGTGCCAGCAGCCAATTTCCGGGACAGGGGCACTCGGCTAATGAAAAACTGTTTTTT. This chain links TRBV4-2 with TRBJ1-4; 10 bases map to TRBD1. V lost 2 bases and J lost 3; bases outside the gene matches: 12. The V gene's germline CDR1 is LGHNA and CDR2 YNFKEQ. The CDR3 contains 19 residues.

The rearrangement joins TRBV30 to TRBJ1-1, with D possibly TRBD1 on 5 matching bases. With 5 bases removed from V and 4 bases from J, the gap between germline ends came to 14 bases. Germline loops: CDR1 GTSNPN, CDR2 SVGIG (reference sequence). This CDR3 contains 13 residues. The DNA for the CDR3 is TGTGCCTGGGATAGACAGTTAGCCACTGAAGCTTTCTTT. It encodes CAWDRQLATEAFF.

The V call is TRBV5-4, the J call TRBJ1-4; 7 bases agree with TRBD1. This CDR3 has 16 amino acids. The V gene's germline CDR1 is SGHNT and CDR2 YYREEE (reference sequence). With 2 bases clipped from V and 0 bases from J, the junction kept 4 bases outside the gene matches. Here the CDR3 reads CASSLGTDATNEKLFF. CDR3 nucleotides: TGTGCCAGCAGCTTAGGGACAGATGCAACTAATGAAAAACTGTTTTTT.

The rearrangement joins TRBV18 to TRBJ2-7, with 9 bases lining up with TRBD1. The CDR3 sequence is 15 residues long. Germline trimming cut 3 bases from V and 1 base from J; bases unmatched to any gene: 4. The V gene's germline CDR1 is KGHSH and CDR2 LQKENI. The CDR3 sequence: CASSPGQGFSYEQYF. In DNA, the CDR3 is TGTGCCAGCTCACCGGGACAGGGATTTTCCTACGAGCAGTACTTC. Complete variable domain (other parts from reference TRBV18 and TRBJ2-7): NAGVMQNPRHLVRRRGQEARLRCSPMKGHSHVYWYRQLPEEGLKFMVYLQKENIIDESGMPKERFSAEFPKEGPSILRIQQVVRGDSAAYFCASSPGQGFSYEQYFGPGTRLTVT.

The genes are TRBV5-1 and TRBJ2-1, with 11 bases fitting TRBD2. CDR3 size: 18 residues. The trim removed 2 bases at V and 7 bases at J, leaving 14 bases unmatched. CDR1 and CDR2 (germline): SGHRS, YFSETQ. DNA of the CDR3: TGCGCCAGCAGCTTCGAATCCTTAGCGGGAGGGCCGGGTAATGAGCAGTTCTTC. Translation: CASSFESLAGGPGNEQFF. Using reference TRBV5-1 and TRBJ2-1 for the parts outside the CDR3, the full variable domain is KAGVTQTPRYLIKTRGQQVTLSCSPISGHRSVSWYQQTPGQGLQFLFEYFSETQRNKGNFPGRFSGRQFSNSRSEMNVSTLELGDSALYLCASSFESLAGGPGNEQFFGPGTRLTVL.

The V and J genes are TRBV5-4 and TRBJ1-1, with D perhaps matching TRBD1 (5 bases). Trimming removed 3 bases from V and 4 bases from J, with 13 bases in between. Germline loops: CDR1 SGHNT, CDR2 YYREEE (reference sequence). This CDR3 is built from 14 residues. The CDR3 loop is CASSYPGSGTEAFF. The CDR3 nucleotides are TGTGCCAGCAGCTACCCAGGGTCGGGCACTGAAGCTTTCTTT.

The chain uses TRBV28 and TRBJ1-2, with 7 positions matching TRBD1. The germline CDR1 and CDR2 sequences are MDHEN and SYDVKM. The CDR3 loop spans 17 amino acids. The trim removed 3 bases at V and 3 bases at J, leaving 13 bases unmatched. CDR3 sequence reads: CASSLGASRGLDYGYTF. The CDR3 bases are TGTGCCAGCAGTTTGGGAGCGTCTAGGGGGCTGGACTATGGCTACACCTTC.

The V call is TRBV7-9, the J call TRBJ1-3; D gene unclear. CDR1 is SEHNR and CDR2 is FQNEAQ in the germline V gene (reference sequence). The length of the CDR3 is 17 residues. The germline V and J ends were trimmed by 1 base and 0 bases, with 13 bases remaining between them. CDR3 sequence (DNA): TGTGCCAGCAGCTTAGGGACTCAATCTTACTCTGGAAACACCATATATTTT. This translates into CASSLGTQSYSGNTIYF.

The chain combines TRBV2 with TRBJ2-7; 9 nucleotides agree with TRBD1. After removal of 2 bases from V and 0 bases from J, the junction contained 11 bases not matched to a gene. The CDR3 is 18 residues long. Germline V gene lookup returns CDR1 SNHLY and CDR2 FYNNEI. CDR3 loop: CASSEFALRTGVSYEQYF. As DNA, the CDR3 is TGTGCCAGCAGTGAATTCGCCCTCCGGACAGGGGTCTCCTACGAGCAGTACTTC. Based on the CDR3 plus reference TRBV2 and TRBJ2-7, the full variable domain is EPEVTQTPSHQVTQMGQEVILRCVPISNHLYFYWYRQILGQKVEFLVSFYNNEISEKSEIFDDQFSVERPDGSNFTLKIRSTKLEDSAMYFCASSEFALRTGVSYEQYFGPGTRLTVT.

This clone has just a few counts. J is TRBJ1-2 and V is TRBV5-1, with D maybe TRBD1 (6 bases). The CDR3 has 12 residues. CDR1 and CDR2 from the germline V gene are SGHRS and YFSETQ. V lost 0 bases, J lost 7 bases, and 7 bases lay in between. The CDR3 DNA reads TGCGCCAGCAGCTTGGAAGGGGGTGGCTACACCTTC. Translating gives CASSLEGGGYTF.

The chain links TRBV19 to TRBJ2-1; 9 nucleotides align to TRBD2. Germline assignment: CDR1 LNHDA and CDR2 SQIVND (reference sequence). Trimming removed 5 bases from V and 9 bases from J; junction bases left unmatched: 8. This CDR3 is 14 amino acids long. CDR3 loop: CASSGGAGGFEQFF. The CDR3 DNA reads TGTGCCAGTAGTGGGGGAGCGGGAGGTTTTGAGCAGTTCTTC.

CDR3 protein: CASSPPNRQPQHF. CDR3 in DNA: TGTGCCAGTAGTCCCCCTAATAGACAGCCCCAGCATTTT. The chain combines TRBV19 with TRBJ1-5; D remains unclear. V was shortened by 5 bases and J by 7 bases, with 12 bases between the two germline ends. Germline CDR1 and CDR2: LNHDA and SQIVND (reference sequence). The CDR3 extends over 13 amino acids.

The chain couples TRBV28 to TRBJ1-1; no clear D gene. Germline CDR1 is MDHEN and CDR2 is SYDVKM. CDR3 length: 15 amino acids. V shed 3 bases and J shed 1 base, with 12 bases lying between them. CDR3 nucleotide sequence: TGTGCCAGCAGTTTCAGAGGACTCCGGAACACTGAAGCTTTCTTT. Amino acids: CASSFRGLRNTEAFF.

This chain joins TRBV5-1 and TRBJ1-3, with 7 bases lining up with TRBD1. The CDR3 has 13 residues. V shed 0 bases and J 7 bases; nucleotides not matched to a gene: 1. The germline V gene encodes CDR1 SGHRS and CDR2 YFSETQ. This CDR3 is CASSLETGNTIYF. CDR3 nucleotides: TGCGCCAGCAGCTTGGAGACAGGGAACACCATATATTTT.

This chain joins TRBV28 and TRBJ2-5, with D tentatively TRBD2 (5 bases). V gave up 6 bases and J gave up 5 bases, with 10 bases separating them. This CDR3 contains 12 residues. Germline loops: CDR1 MDHEN, CDR2 SYDVKM. CDR3 sequence reads: CASRRRGETQYF. The CDR3 DNA reads TGTGCCAGCAGGCGGCGCGGGGAGACCCAGTACTTC.

The chain combines TRBV19 with TRBJ1-1, with D tentatively TRBD1 (5 bases). The germline V gene encodes CDR1 LNHDA and CDR2 SQIVND (reference sequence). V was clipped by 7 bases and J by 5 bases, with 14 bases between them. The CDR3 is 13 residues long. CDR3 protein: CASNQGLLTEAFF. In nucleotides, the CDR3 is TGTGCCAGTAATCAGGGTTTGTTAACTGAAGCTTTCTTT. The complete variable domain, with remaining parts taken from reference TRBV19 and TRBJ1-1, reads DGGITQSPKYLFRKEGQNVTLSCEQNLNHDAMYWYRQDPGQGLRLIYYSQIVNDFQKGDIAEGYSVSREKKESFPLTVTSAQKNPTAFYLCASNQGLLTEAFFGQGTRLTVV.

V usage is TRBV19 and J usage is TRBJ2-4; tentative D call: TRBD1 (6 bases). The ends were cut back, 3 bases at V and 5 bases at J, with 14 bases in the middle. The V gene's germline CDR1 is LNHDA and CDR2 SQIVND (reference sequence). The CDR3 length is 15 residues. CDR3 protein: CASSIQQGVENIQYF. In DNA, the CDR3 is TGTGCCAGTAGTATCCAACAGGGTGTCGAAAACATTCAGTACTTC. Based on the CDR3 plus reference TRBV19 and TRBJ2-4, the full variable domain is DGGITQSPKYLFRKEGQNVTLSCEQNLNHDAMYWYRQDPGQGLRLIYYSQIVNDFQKGDIAEGYSVSREKKESFPLTVTSAQKNPTAFYLCASSIQQGVENIQYFGAGTRLSVL.

The chain employs TRBV30 and TRBJ2-1; D unclear. V dropped 0 bases and J dropped 12 bases, with 24 bases sitting between them. This CDR3 contains 16 residues. Germline values: CDR1 GTSNPN, CDR2 SVGIG (reference sequence). CDR3 nucleotides: TGTGCCTGGAGTGTAGTCGATAGGAGATTGGAGTTAGGGCAGTTCTTC. As protein: CAWSVVDRRLELGQFF.

The chain has TRBV9 and TRBJ2-2, with TRBD1 as a possible D gene (6 bases). Germline CDR1 is SGDLS and CDR2 is YYNGEE. V was clipped by 2 bases and J by 2 bases, with 10 bases between them. This CDR3 has 15 amino acids. The CDR3 bases are TGTGCCAGCAGCGTCGGGACAACTAACACCGGGGAGCTGTTTTTT. Encoded protein: CASSVGTTNTGELFF.

The rearrangement uses TRBV28 and TRBJ2-5, with 8 bases that match TRBD1. Trimming cost V 5 bases and J 3 bases; bases outside gene matches: 5. The CDR3 loop spans 14 amino acids. Germline values: CDR1 MDHEN, CDR2 SYDVKM. CDR3 in DNA: TGTGCCAGCAGTGAATACAGGGGGAAAGAGACCCAGTACTTC. Translated: CASSEYRGKETQYF.